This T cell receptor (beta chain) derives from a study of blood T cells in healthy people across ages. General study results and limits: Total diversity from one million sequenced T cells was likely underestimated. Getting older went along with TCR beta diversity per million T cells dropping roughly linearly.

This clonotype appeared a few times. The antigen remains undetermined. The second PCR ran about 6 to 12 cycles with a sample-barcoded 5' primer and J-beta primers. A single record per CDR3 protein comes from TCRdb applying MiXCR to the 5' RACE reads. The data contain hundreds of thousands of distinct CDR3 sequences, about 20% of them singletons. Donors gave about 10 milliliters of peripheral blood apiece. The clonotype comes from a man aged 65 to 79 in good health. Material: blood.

In DNA form, the CDR3 reads TGTGCCAGCAGTTCGACAGGGGCTCAGCCCCAGCATTTT. Translated: CASSSTGAQPQHF. The V and J genes are TRBV7-9 and TRBJ1-5; TRBD1 matches at 8 bases. V lost 6 bases, J lost 6 bases, and 4 bases stayed unmatched. This CDR3 is 13 amino acids long. Germline CDR1 is SEHNR and CDR2 is FQNEAQ (reference sequence).